This entry is about one T cell receptor beta chain. No antigen is known for it. J gave up 5 bases and V 6 bases, and 11 bases lay outside the gene matches. CDR3 length equals 15 residues. Germline CDR1 SGHDN, CDR2 FVKESK. The beta constant-region primer was an equimolar mix of two oligonucleotides covering TRBC1 and TRBC2. TCRdb analysed the UMI-ligation and nested PCR reads with MiXCR anew, one entry per CDR3 protein. This table has 130,000 to 150,000 distinct CDR3 sequences, over 15% appearing once. The sample belongs to a study of naive and memory T cell subsets. Notes on the study in general: Especially in CD8 cells, naive repertoires contained a few larger clonotypes, possibly CD45RA-re-expressing memory cells.

After the first PCR, alpha and beta chain libraries were processed separately. The V gene is TRBV14, the J gene TRBJ2-7; 9 bases are shared with TRBD2. The clonotype was recovered from a human donor in good health. Sequenced input: naive CD4+ T cells from blood. The CDR3 reads CASSRISGSTHEQYF. The CDR3 bases are TGTGCCAGCAGTCGTATTAGCGGGAGTACCCACGAGCAGTACTTC. The whole variable domain, filled in from reference TRBV14 and TRBJ2-7, reads EAGVTQFPSHSVIEKGQTVTLRCDPISGHDNLYWYRRVMGKEIKFLLHFVKESKQDESGMPNNRFLAERTGGTYSTLKVQPAELEDSGVYFCASSRISGSTHEQYFGPGTRLTVT.